Shown below are 28 T cell receptor beta chains from a single sample sequenced in a study of blood T cell repertoires in COVID-19. Generated by immunoSEQ multiplex PCR, the TCRdb table keeps only in-frame clones and is missing some. The sample has about 41,000 clones; approximately 90% are singletons. The sample consisted of peripheral blood. The source is a human donor in a cohort sampled during active COVID-19.

The rearrangement uses TRBV12-2 and TRBJ2-1; TRBD2 is the table's D call and was not checked against the DNA. TRBV12-2 is a listed pseudogene. The CDR3 length is 15 residues. The CDR3 here is CASRRLKRTNNEQFF. The CDR3 nucleotides are TGTGCAAGTCGCCGCCTGAAGCGGACGAACAATGAGCAGTTCTTC.

V is TRBV7-2 and J is TRBJ2-7; 7 bases line up with TRBD2. This CDR3 spans 13 amino acids. Trimming removed 7 bases from V and 6 bases from J; junction bases left unmatched: 9. Germline loops: CDR1 SGHTA, CDR2 FQGNSA. Here the CDR3 reads CASKAGSGVEQYF. Here the CDR3 DNA reads TGTGCCAGCAAAGCGGGAAGCGGGGTCGAGCAGTACTTC. Full variable domain (remainder filled in from reference TRBV7-2 and TRBJ2-7): GAGVSQSPSNKVTEKGKDVELRCDPISGHTALYWYRQSLGQGLEFLIYFQGNSAPDKSGLPSDRFSAERTGGSVSTLTIQRTQQEDSAVYLCASKAGSGVEQYFGPGTRLTVT.

The chain uses TRBV7-6 and TRBJ2-1, with TRBD1 identical over 8 bases. With V trimmed by 5 bases and J by 4 bases, 16 bases remained unmatched. CDR1 is SGHVS, CDR2 FNYEAQ, per germline. The CDR3 runs 18 residues. CDR3 region: CASSPGTGKTHLYNEQFF. The CDR3 DNA reads as TGTGCCAGCAGCCCCGGGACAGGAAAAACCCACCTTTACAATGAGCAGTTCTTC. The entire variable domain, with the rest obtained from reference TRBV7-6 and TRBJ2-1, is as follows: GAGVSQSPRYKVTKRGQDVALRCDPISGHVSLYWYRQALGQGPEFLTYFNYEAQQDKSGLPNDRFSAERPEGSISTLTIQRTEQRDSAMYRCASSPGTGKTHLYNEQFFGPGTRLTVL.

This sequence joins TRBV5-6 and TRBJ2-7, with a possible D match to TRBD1 (6 bases). Deletions cut 0 bases from V and 8 bases from J, with 15 bases between. The CDR3 loop spans 14 amino acids. Per germline, CDR1 SGHDT and CDR2 YYEEEE. Written as DNA, the CDR3 is TGTGCCAGCAGCTTGGGGGGTACAGGGCTTCAGCAGTACTTC. Translating it yields CASSLGGTGLQQYF.

The rearrangement joins TRBV7-9 to TRBJ1-1, with TRBD1 identical over 8 bases. The CDR3 contains 11 residues. Germline-derived CDR1 and CDR2 are SEHNR and FQNEAQ (reference sequence). The trim removed 5 bases at V and 11 bases at J, leaving 4 bases unmatched. CDR3 amino acids: CASSPTGAAFF. The CDR3 DNA is TGTGCCAGCAGCCCGACAGGGGCCGCTTTCTTT.

The gene calls are TRBV18 and TRBJ2-7, with 9 bases identical to TRBD2. Germline CDR1 reads KGHSH; CDR2 reads LQKENI. This CDR3 is built from 15 residues. The trim removed 2 bases at V and 2 bases at J, leaving 4 bases unmatched. The CDR3 region has the DNA TGTGCCAGCTCACCAGGGCGGGAGGGGACCTACGAGCAGTACTTC. This sequence encodes CASSPGREGTYEQYF.

The rearrangement links TRBV4-2 to TRBJ2-5; maybe TRBD1 (6 bases). Trimming took 3 bases from V and 9 from J, leaving 20 bases between them. The CDR3 has 15 amino acids. Per germline, CDR1 LGHNA and CDR2 YNFKEQ. CDR3 nucleotides: TGTGCCAGCAGCCAGGTCCGGGACACCCTGGAAGCCCAGTACTTC. Translated: CASSQVRDTLEAQYF.

This clone appeared a single time. The chain employs TRBV28 and TRBJ2-7, with 8 bases lining up with TRBD2. The CDR3 sequence is 16 residues long. Germline V gene lookup returns CDR1 MDHEN and CDR2 SYDVKM. The V and J ends lost 1 base and 0 bases, in that order; junction bases with no gene match: 5. CDR3 DNA sequence: TGTGCCAGCAGTTTATTGGTCGGGACTAGCTCCTACGAGCAGTACTTC. It translates to CASSLLVGTSSYEQYF.

The J gene is TRBJ2-7, the V gene TRBV28, with 7 bases fitting TRBD1. The germline CDR1 and CDR2 sequences are MDHEN and SYDVKM. The CDR3 sequence is 13 residues long. Germline trimming cut 2 bases from V and 3 bases from J; bases unmatched to any gene: 1. Written as DNA, the CDR3 is TGTGCCAGCAGTTTAAACAGGGGCTACGAGCAGTACTTC. Protein sequence: CASSLNRGYEQYF.

This clone was detected only a few times. This rearrangement joins TRBV5-1 to TRBJ2-5, with 11 bases matching TRBD1. CDR1 is SGHRS and CDR2 is YFSETQ in the germline V gene. The CDR3 covers 18 residues. V shed 4 bases and J 1 base; nucleotides not matched to a gene: 12. The CDR3 protein is CASSLRDRGTVSQETQYF. The CDR3, as DNA: TGCGCCAGCAGCCTCCGGGACAGGGGGACCGTTTCCCAAGAGACCCAGTACTTC.

This clone occurred once. This chain links TRBV19 with TRBJ1-5; D is possibly TRBD1 (5 bases). V was clipped by 6 bases and J by 4 bases, with 10 bases between them. CDR1 and CDR2 (germline): LNHDA, SQIVND (reference sequence). CDR3 size: 13 residues. This CDR3 is CASRTQDNQPQHF. The CDR3 region has the DNA TGTGCCAGTAGGACACAGGATAATCAGCCCCAGCATTTT.

The V call is TRBV27, the J call TRBJ1-1, with a tentative D call TRBD1 (6 bases). Germline V CDR1 and CDR2: MNHEY, SMNVEV (reference sequence). The CDR3 extends over 16 amino acids. V was cut by 6 bases and J by 0 bases, with 17 bases left in between. CDR3 loop: CASSSYRGGLNTEAFF. The CDR3 nucleotides are TGTGCCAGCAGCTCCTATCGGGGGGGCCTGAACACTGAAGCTTTCTTT.

This clone showed up just a few times. DNA of the CDR3: TGTGCCAGCAGCTTAAGGGCCCGACAGGGGCAGGTAGCAACTAATGAAAAACTGTTTTTT. Translating gives CASSLRARQGQVATNEKLFF. The J gene is TRBJ1-4, the V gene TRBV7-8, with TRBD1 matching over 8 bases. The CDR3 runs 20 residues. The V gene end was trimmed by 2 bases and the J gene end by 0 bases; junction bases not matched to a gene: 14. Per germline, CDR1 SGHVS and CDR2 FQNEAQ. Together with reference TRBV7-8 and TRBJ1-4, the CDR3 gives the full variable domain: GAGVSQSPRYKVAKRGQDVALRCDPISGHVSLFWYQQALGQGPEFLTYFQNEAQLDKSGLPSDRFFAERPEGSVSTLKIQRTQQEDSAVYLCASSLRARQGQVATNEKLFFGSGTQLSVL.

This clone was recorded only once. The chain employs TRBV7-2 and TRBJ1-3; possibly TRBD1 for D (6 bases). The germline gives CDR1 SGHTA, CDR2 FQGNSA. The ends were cut back, 5 bases at V and 4 bases at J, with 15 bases in the middle. The CDR3 loop spans 15 amino acids. Here the CDR3 DNA reads TGTGCCAGCAGCCCAAGGTCAGGGGTAGGAAACACCATATATTTT. This sequence encodes CASSPRSGVGNTIYF.

The chain recombines TRBV30 with TRBJ2-7, with D hard to call. Germline V lookup: CDR1 GTSNPN, CDR2 SVGIG (reference sequence). V dropped 0 bases and J dropped 5 bases, with 5 bases sitting between them. The CDR3 has 11 amino acids. The CDR3 spells CAWSVSDEQYF. As DNA, the CDR3 is TGTGCCTGGAGTGTGTCGGACGAGCAGTACTTC.

The rearrangement links TRBV11-3 to TRBJ2-1; D possibly corresponds to TRBD2 (5 bases). Looked up from germline, CDR1 is SGHNT and CDR2 is YENEEA. The CDR3 contains 12 residues. V lost 0 bases, J lost 10 bases, and 7 bases lay in between. The CDR3 loop reads CASSLDSGEQFF. For the CDR3, the DNA is TGTGCCAGCAGCTTAGACAGCGGCGAGCAGTTCTTC.

Turning to this clone: Relative to the germline gene, one junction end is altered; a read error may explain this. The gene calls are TRBV6-4 and TRBJ1-1, with 7 positions matching TRBD1. In germline, CDR1 is MRHNA, CDR2 SNTAGT. This CDR3 is built from 15 residues. Written as DNA, the CDR3 is TGTGCCAACAGTCCTATCGACAGGGAGAACACTGAAGCTTTCTTT. Residues: CANSPIDRENTEAFF.

This clone showed up just once. The chain recombines TRBV2 with TRBJ2-7; maybe TRBD2 (5 bases). The CDR3 is 14 amino acids. V lost 3 bases to trimming and J lost 3 bases, with 12 bases between them. The germline V gene has CDR1 SNHLY and CDR2 FYNNEI. DNA for the CDR3: TGTGCCAGCAGTGATAGTGGGAGCATCTACGAGCAGTACTTC. This translates into CASSDSGSIYEQYF.

The rearrangement joins TRBV9 to TRBJ2-5; 10 nucleotides align to TRBD2. This CDR3 has 15 amino acids. The ends lost 0 bases at V and 5 bases at J; junction bases unmatched: 4. Per germline, CDR1 SGDLS and CDR2 YYNGEE. CDR3 nucleotides: TGTGCCAGCAGCGTAGTCGGACTAGCGGCGGAGACCCAGTACTTC. Its protein is CASSVVGLAAETQYF.

CDR3 in amino acids: CASSVSPALAEQYF. As DNA, the CDR3 is TGTGCCAGCAGCGTGAGCCCGGCCCTAGCCGAGCAGTACTTC. V usage is TRBV9 and J usage is TRBJ2-7; D perhaps matches TRBD2 (5 bases). V lost 2 bases and J 6 bases, leaving 15 bases between the germline ends. The CDR3 is 14 residues long. Germline values: CDR1 SGDLS, CDR2 YYNGEE.

The V gene is TRBV14, the J gene TRBJ2-6, with 7 bases that match TRBD1. This CDR3 spans 22 amino acids. The ends lost 2 bases at V and 1 base at J; junction bases unmatched: 20. CDR1 SGHDN and CDR2 FVKESK come from the germline V gene. The CDR3 bases are TGTGCCAGCAGCCAATTTACCCCGACAGGGCCCTCTGACCGATCTGGGGCCAACGTCCTGACTTTC. Encoded protein: CASSQFTPTGPSDRSGANVLTF.

This chain joins TRBV7-9 and TRBJ2-3; 9 nucleotides align to TRBD1. Losses at the gene ends were 0 bases for V and 4 bases for J; bases not matched to a gene: 11. The CDR3 runs to 18 residues. Germline CDR1 is SEHNR and CDR2 is FQNEAQ (reference sequence). CDR3 DNA: TGTGCCAGCAGCTTAGCGGGATCGGACAGGGGCCTCGCAGATACGCAGTATTTT. Translated: CASSLAGSDRGLADTQYF.

CDR3 sequence (DNA): TGTGCCAGCAGTTACTCGGGGGGGAGCCAAGAGACCCAGTACTTC. This translates into CASSYSGGSQETQYF. This chain links TRBV6-5 with TRBJ2-5, with 7 bases matching TRBD2. This CDR3 has 15 residues. The V gene's germline CDR1 is MNHEY and CDR2 SVGAGI. Trimming cost V 0 bases and J 1 base; bases outside gene matches: 2.

The rearrangement links TRBV28 to TRBJ1-2, with no clear D. The CDR3 spans 12 residues. In germline, CDR1 is MDHEN, CDR2 SYDVKM. V lost 4 bases and J 2 bases, leaving 5 bases between the germline ends. CDR3 DNA: TGTGCCAGCAGTTCCCAGAACTATGGCTACACCTTC. It codes for CASSSQNYGYTF.

In DNA form, the CDR3 reads TGCGCCAGCAGCTTCATCTCAGATTACAATGAGCAGTTCTTC. Protein product: CASSFISDYNEQFF. V gene TRBV5-1 combines with J gene TRBJ2-1; D is undetermined. This CDR3 is 14 amino acids long. V was pared by 2 bases and J by 4 bases, with 10 bases between. Germline V gene sequence: CDR1 SGHRS, CDR2 YFSETQ.

J is TRBJ2-7 and V is TRBV6-5, with TRBD2 identical over 11 bases. Per the germline V gene, CDR1 is MNHEY and CDR2 is SVGAGI. V was clipped by 3 bases and J by 4 bases; unmatched bases: 5. There are 15 residues in the CDR3. DNA of the CDR3: TGTGCCAGCAGTTATGACACTAGCGGGAGTTACGAGCAGTACTTC. Protein product: CASSYDTSGSYEQYF.

The chain is built from TRBV5-1 and TRBJ1-2; 9 nucleotides agree with TRBD1. This CDR3 spans 14 amino acids. Germline trimming cut 5 bases from V and 2 bases from J; bases unmatched to any gene: 4. Germline loops: CDR1 SGHRS, CDR2 YFSETQ. CDR3 nucleotide sequence: TGCGCCAGCAGACCGGGGACAGGGAACTATGGCTACACCTTC. Translation gives CASRPGTGNYGYTF.

The count of this clone is one. The chain is built from TRBV27 and TRBJ2-3; D may be TRBD2 (6 bases). The CDR3 has 15 residues. V was pared by 3 bases and J by 3 bases, with 13 bases between. Per the germline V gene, CDR1 is MNHEY and CDR2 is SMNVEV (reference sequence). As DNA, the CDR3 is TGTGCCAGCAGTTTCTACCGGGAGTTGACAGATACGCAGTATTTT. Translated: CASSFYRELTDTQYF.